This T cell receptor beta chain comes out of a study of blood T cell repertoires in COVID-19. The wider study: Samples of COVID-19 (acute and convalescent) were obtained from the United States, Italy and Spain.

The CDR3 is made up of 13 amino acids. V was clipped by 3 bases and J by 8 bases; unmatched bases: 6. The germline V gene encodes CDR1 LGHDT and CDR2 YNNKEL (reference sequence). The assay was immunoSEQ multiplex PCR, and TCRdb's table has in-frame clones only and misses some. Of about 160,000 clones listed, roughly 80% are singletons. The clonotype comes from a woman older than 75 with acute or convalescent COVID-19. Material: peripheral blood. V and J are TRBV3-1 (or the pseudogene TRBV3-2) and TRBJ1-1; 7 positions agree with TRBD1. The CDR3 bases are TGTGCCAGCAGCCAGATGGGGGGACAGGAAGCTTTCTTT. It specifies CASSQMGGQEAFF.